The 9 T cell receptor beta chains below come from one sample, sequenced in a study of T cell responses to AZD1222 COVID-19 vaccine. Generated by immunoSEQ multiplex PCR, the TCRdb table keeps only in-frame clones and is missing some. The table includes 150,000 or so clones, 90% to 95% detected once. The source was peripheral blood, collected 28 days after the second AZD1222 dose. The receptor set was obtained from an adult who received the AZD1222 COVID-19 vaccine.

This chain uses TRBV3-1 (or the pseudogene TRBV3-2) with TRBJ1-6; D perhaps matches TRBD1 (6 bases). This CDR3 has 14 amino acids. Germline loops: CDR1 LGHDT, CDR2 YNNKEL (reference sequence). Between the trimmed V and J ends, which lost 4 bases and 8 bases, there was a span of 12 bases. The CDR3 reads CASSPSSGDSPLHF. CDR3 DNA sequence: TGTGCCAGCAGCCCTAGCTCAGGGGATTCACCCCTCCACTTT.

This sequence joins TRBV7-9 and TRBJ1-4; TRBD1 might be the D (5 bases). The germline V gene has CDR1 SEHNR and CDR2 FQNEAQ (reference sequence). V gave up 3 bases and J gave up 12 bases, with 17 bases separating them. This CDR3 has 14 amino acids. CDR3 sequence reads: CASSFTGTELELFF. The CDR3 bases are TGTGCCAGCAGCTTCACCGGGACCGAGCTCGAACTGTTTTTT.

The rearrangement links TRBV6-6 to TRBJ1-2; D is unclear. This CDR3 has 15 residues. Germline V gene data show CDR1 as MNHNY and CDR2 as SVGAGI (reference sequence). The V end was cut by 2 bases, the J end by 1 base, with 11 bases between. CDR3 in DNA: TGTGCCAGCAGTTACCCCCTCCGGAATAACTATGGCTACACCTTC. The encoded protein is CASSYPLRNNYGYTF.

This chain connects TRBV25-1 to TRBJ1-6; D might be TRBD1 (5 bases). Looked up from germline, CDR1 is MGHDK and CDR2 is SYGVNS. V lost 3 bases and J lost 0, with 15 bases in between. This CDR3 comprises 18 residues. The CDR3 DNA follows: TGTGCCAGCAGTGAGTCCGGCAGGGCGAGCTCCTATAATTCACCCCTCCACTTT. Translation: CASSESGRASSYNSPLHF.

This rearrangement joins TRBV14 to TRBJ2-3, with D maybe TRBD2 (5 bases). V was trimmed by 3 bases and J by 4 bases, leaving 14 bases between them. The germline V gene has CDR1 SGHDN and CDR2 FVKESK. The CDR3 consists of 15 residues. CDR3 DNA: TGTGCCAGCAGCCACGGACCCCGGGGTGCAGATACGCAGTATTTT. Its protein is CASSHGPRGADTQYF.

The chain uses TRBV6-5 and TRBJ1-2; TRBD1 aligns across 9 bases. J was trimmed by 7 bases and V by 6 bases; bases with no gene match: 6. Germline CDR1 is MNHEY and CDR2 is SVGAGI. This CDR3 region has 13 residues. The CDR3 sequence is CASRKQGAGGYTF. The CDR3 bases are TGTGCCAGCAGGAAACAGGGGGCGGGTGGCTACACCTTC.

The chain uses TRBV6-1 and TRBJ1-4, with D hard to call. This CDR3 region has 15 residues. V shed 0 bases and J shed 7 bases, with 12 bases lying between them. In germline, CDR1 is MNHNS, CDR2 SASEGT. This CDR3 reads CASSEARAWGEKLFF. CDR3 in DNA: TGTGCCAGCAGTGAAGCGCGGGCCTGGGGTGAAAAACTGTTTTTT.

V and J are TRBV7-9 and TRBJ2-1, with D perhaps TRBD1 or TRBD2 (5 bases each). This CDR3 has 13 amino acids. Between the trimmed V and J ends, which lost 1 base and 6 bases, there was a span of 7 bases. The germline gives CDR1 SEHNR, CDR2 FQNEAQ (reference sequence). CDR3 protein: CASSLGGSNEQFF. CDR3 bases: TGTGCCAGCAGCTTAGGGGGGAGCAATGAGCAGTTCTTC.

The rearrangement links TRBV4-2 to TRBJ2-3; possibly TRBD2 for D (6 bases). V was cut by 4 bases and J by 5 bases, with 16 bases left in between. Germline CDR1 and CDR2: LGHNA and YNFKEQ. This CDR3 contains 15 residues. In nucleotides, the CDR3 is TGTGCCAGCAGCCTAGGCGAGGGGAGGAAAGATACGCAGTATTTT. Its translation is CASSLGEGRKDTQYF.